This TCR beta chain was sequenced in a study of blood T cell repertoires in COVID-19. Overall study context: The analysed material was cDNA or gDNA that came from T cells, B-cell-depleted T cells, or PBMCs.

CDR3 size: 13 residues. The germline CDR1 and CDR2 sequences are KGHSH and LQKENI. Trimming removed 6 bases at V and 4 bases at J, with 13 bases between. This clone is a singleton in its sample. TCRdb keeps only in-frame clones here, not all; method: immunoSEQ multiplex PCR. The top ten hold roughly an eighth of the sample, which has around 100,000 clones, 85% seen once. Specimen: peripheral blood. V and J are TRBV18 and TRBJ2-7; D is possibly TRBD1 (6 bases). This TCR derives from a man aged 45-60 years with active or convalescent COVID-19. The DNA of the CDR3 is TGTGCCAGCTCCCCGCGACAGGAGTACGAGCAGTACTTC. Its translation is CASSPRQEYEQYF.